A single sample gave rise to the 24 T cell receptor beta chains below, sequenced in a study of blood T cell repertoires in COVID-19. The data were produced by immunoSEQ multiplex PCR, yet TCRdb's version contains in-frame clones alone and is incomplete. The sample contains about 180,000 clones, more than 65% of which appear only once. Specimen: peripheral blood. The receptors shown here come from a woman aged 60-75 years with COVID-19, enrolled during active disease.

The J gene is TRBJ2-1, the V gene TRBV19, with D unclear. V was pared by 7 bases and J by 0 bases, with 10 bases between. CDR3 length equals 14 residues. Germline V gene lookup returns CDR1 LNHDA and CDR2 SQIVND (reference sequence). In DNA form, the CDR3 reads TGTGCCAGTAACTCCCCGAACTCCTACAATGAGCAGTTCTTC. Translation gives CASNSPNSYNEQFF.

V and J are TRBV5-1 and TRBJ2-1; 8 bases map to TRBD2. The CDR3 has 16 residues. CDR1 is SGHRS and CDR2 is YFSETQ in the germline V gene. V lost 1 base and J lost 3; bases outside the gene matches: 6. The DNA of the CDR3 is TGCGCCAGCAGCTTGAGCCCGGGACTAGACTACAATGAGCAGTTCTTC. It encodes CASSLSPGLDYNEQFF.

The chain couples TRBV18 to TRBJ1-2, with 11 bases aligning to TRBD1. CDR3 size: 13 residues. V lost 3 bases to trimming and J lost 6 bases; unmatched junction nucleotides: 0. Per germline, CDR1 KGHSH and CDR2 LQKENI. This chain's CDR3 is CASSPDRGHGYTF. The CDR3 nucleotides are TGTGCCAGCTCACCGGACAGGGGGCATGGCTACACCTTC.

This clone was counted between two and nine times. This chain connects TRBV9 to TRBJ2-7, with a tentative D call TRBD1 (5 bases). This CDR3 is built from 16 residues. V was shortened by 2 bases and J by 4 bases, with 19 bases between the two germline ends. Germline assignment: CDR1 SGDLS and CDR2 YYNGEE. The CDR3 loop reads CASSVPTRVTCYEQYV. The DNA of the CDR3 is TGTGCCAGCAGCGTCCCCACCAGGGTAACCTGTTACGAGCAGTACGTC.

V usage is TRBV11-1 and J usage is TRBJ2-7; D not resolved. Germline CDR1 SGHAT, CDR2 FQDESV (reference sequence). This CDR3 spans 14 amino acids. Trimming left V 5 bases short and J 0 bases short, with 11 bases between. The CDR3 region has the DNA TGTGCCAGCAGCCCCCCGAGGCGCTCCTACGAGCAGTACTTC. Translating it yields CASSPPRRSYEQYF. Drawing the rest from reference TRBV11-1 and TRBJ2-7, the complete variable domain is EAEVAQSPRYKITEKSQAVAFWCDPISGHATLYWYRQILGQGPELLVQFQDESVVDDSQLPKDRFSAERLKGVDSTLKIQPAELGDSAMYLCASSPPRRSYEQYFGPGTRLTVT.

V gene TRBV7-8 combines with J gene TRBJ2-4, with 12 bases fitting TRBD2. CDR3 length: 17 residues. V shed 0 bases and J 6 bases; nucleotides not matched to a gene: 6. CDR1 is SGHVS, CDR2 FQNEAQ, per germline. CDR3 in amino acids: CASSLAGLAGSLNIQYF. For the CDR3, the DNA is TGTGCCAGCAGCTTAGCTGGACTAGCGGGGAGTTTAAACATTCAGTACTTC.

The chain is built from TRBV2 and TRBJ1-4, with a possible D match to TRBD1 (5 bases). V lost 6 bases to trimming and J lost 8 bases, with 16 bases between them. Germline CDR1 SNHLY, CDR2 FYNNEI. This CDR3 region has 14 residues. This chain's CDR3 is CASREQALGEKLFF. In DNA form, the CDR3 reads TGTGCCAGCAGAGAACAGGCCCTTGGAGAAAAACTGTTTTTT.

The genes are TRBV2 and TRBJ1-2; D call uncertain. The V end lost 5 bases, the J end lost 0 bases, and 10 bases lay between the germline ends. The CDR3 has 14 residues. The germline CDR1 and CDR2 sequences are SNHLY and FYNNEI. CDR3 in DNA: TGTGCCAGCAGTTCCAGGCCCACTAACTATGGCTACACCTTC. Its protein is CASSSRPTNYGYTF.

The chain carries TRBV5-6 and TRBJ1-1, with D tentatively TRBD1 (6 bases). Germline CDR1 reads SGHDT; CDR2 reads YYEEEE. V was pared by 7 bases and J by 4 bases, with 20 bases between. The CDR3 contains 15 residues. CDR3 nucleotides: TGTGCCAGCGACGGACGAATGTCACAGGGCACTGAAGCTTTCTTT. Its translation is CASDGRMSQGTEAFF.

The rearrangement uses TRBV5-1 and TRBJ2-3; tentative D call: TRBD2 (6 bases). The germline CDR1 and CDR2 sequences are SGHRS and YFSETQ. This CDR3 spans 15 amino acids. V shed 4 bases and J shed 4 bases, with 16 bases lying between them. CDR3 in amino acids: CASSPLAQGADTQYF. The CDR3 region has the DNA TGCGCCAGCAGCCCCCTAGCGCAAGGGGCAGATACGCAGTATTTT.

This chain uses TRBV4-2 with TRBJ2-5; 15 nucleotides line up with TRBD2. After removal of 0 bases from V and 5 bases from J, the junction contained 10 bases not matched to a gene. Germline V gene sequence: CDR1 LGHNA, CDR2 YNFKEQ. The CDR3 contains 19 residues. The DNA for the CDR3 is TGTGCCAGCAGCCAAGATCTTTGGACTAGCGGGAGGGCTTGGGAGACCCAGTACTTC. Encoded protein: CASSQDLWTSGRAWETQYF.

The chain couples TRBV5-8 to TRBJ2-7; possible D gene TRBD2, 5 bases. The CDR3 extends over 13 amino acids. The V gene lost 4 bases and the J gene lost 5 bases, with 13 bases spanning the gap. Germline V gene data show CDR1 as SGHTS and CDR2 as YDEGEE. The CDR3 sequence: CASSRSWRDEQYV. CDR3 in DNA: TGTGCCAGCAGCAGGAGCTGGCGGGACGAGCAGTACGTC.

The chain has TRBV5-1 and TRBJ2-5; TRBD2 aligns across 11 bases. Germline CDR1 reads SGHRS; CDR2 reads YFSETQ. The junction had 6 bases not matched to a gene; V was cut back by 3 bases and J by 5 bases. This CDR3 comprises 15 residues. The CDR3 nucleotides read TGCGCCAGCAGCTCCTCAGCTAGCGGGGGGGAGACCCAGTACTTC. Translated: CASSSSASGGETQYF.

A few counts support this clone. The V call is TRBV30, the J call TRBJ2-4, with D unclear. Germline values: CDR1 GTSNPN, CDR2 SVGIG (reference sequence). Trimming shortened V by 2 bases and J by 0 bases, and 11 bases separated the two germline ends. This CDR3 is 15 amino acids long. Written as DNA, the CDR3 is TGTGCCTGGAGTAGGTCAGCGCTAGCCAAAAACATTCAGTACTTC. This translates into CAWSRSALAKNIQYF.

This clone was counted a few times. J is TRBJ1-6 and V is TRBV30; 7 bases match TRBD1. V lost 3 bases to trimming and J lost 2 bases; unmatched junction nucleotides: 1. Looked up from germline, CDR1 is GTSNPN and CDR2 is SVGIG (reference sequence). The CDR3 is 14 amino acids. For the CDR3, the DNA is TGTGCCTGGAGCAGGGGGACCTATAATTCACCCCTCCACTTT. Protein: CAWSRGTYNSPLHF.

The chain has TRBV2 and TRBJ2-7; D is unclear. The CDR3 loop spans 12 amino acids. The V end was cut by 2 bases, the J end by 4 bases, with 6 bases between. Germline values: CDR1 SNHLY, CDR2 FYNNEI. The CDR3 sequence: CASSELSYEQYF. The CDR3 DNA follows: TGTGCCAGCAGTGAACTTTCTTACGAGCAGTACTTC.

The CDR3 sequence: CASSTGILKETQYF. DNA for the CDR3: TGTGCCAGTAGTACAGGGATACTCAAAGAGACCCAGTACTTC. The chain links TRBV19 to TRBJ2-5, with D maybe TRBD1 (5 bases). CDR1 is LNHDA and CDR2 is SQIVND in the germline V gene (reference sequence). V shed 4 bases and J shed 3 bases, with 12 bases lying between them. There are 14 residues in the CDR3.

V is TRBV7-2 and J is TRBJ2-3; 8 bases agree with TRBD1. CDR3 length: 17 residues. V shed 4 bases and J 2 bases; nucleotides not matched to a gene: 11. Germline V gene lookup returns CDR1 SGHTA and CDR2 FQGNSA. CDR3 region: CASSSGTGTGYTDTQYF. The DNA for the CDR3 is TGTGCCAGCAGCTCGGGGACTGGGACAGGCTACACAGATACGCAGTATTTT.

The V call is TRBV5-4, the J call TRBJ1-6; 7 bases align to TRBD1. CDR1 and CDR2 (germline): SGHNT, YYREEE (reference sequence). The CDR3 is made up of 13 amino acids. Germline trimming cut 5 bases from V and 7 bases from J; bases unmatched to any gene: 3. As DNA, the CDR3 is TGTGCCAGCAGACAGGGGTGGAATTCACCCCTCCACTTT. Translation: CASRQGWNSPLHF. Full variable domain (remainder filled in from reference TRBV5-4 and TRBJ1-6): ETGVTQSPTHLIKTRGQQVTLRCSSQSGHNTVSWYQQALGQGPQFIFQYYREEENGRGNFPPRFSGLQFPNYSSELNVNALELDDSALYLCASRQGWNSPLHFGNGTRLTVT.

The V and J genes are TRBV11-2 and TRBJ2-7; possible D gene TRBD1, 6 bases. The ends were cut back, 3 bases at V and 5 bases at J, with 11 bases in the middle. The length of the CDR3 is 13 residues. Germline loops: CDR1 SGHAT, CDR2 FQNNGV. The CDR3 DNA sequence: TGTGCCAGCAGCTTGATTGGACAGAACGAGCAGTACTTC. Translating gives CASSLIGQNEQYF.

This chain connects TRBV12-3 or TRBV12-4 to TRBJ2-7; TRBD1 aligns across 7 bases. The CDR3 totals 13 residues. The ends lost 6 bases at V and 4 bases at J; junction bases unmatched: 6. The CDR3 bases are TGTGCCAGCAGCCGAAGACAGGGTTACGAGCAGTACGTC. It codes for CASSRRQGYEQYV.

The V call is TRBV7-3, the J call TRBJ2-5; TRBD2 agrees at 11 bases. There are 16 residues in the CDR3. CDR1 is SGHTA and CDR2 is FQGTGA in the germline V gene. V shed 5 bases and J 5 bases; nucleotides not matched to a gene: 10. The CDR3 DNA follows: TGTGCCAGCAGCCCAACCTCTAGCGGGAGGTCGGAGACCCAGTACTTC. Its protein product is CASSPTSSGRSETQYF.

V and J are TRBV6-5 and TRBJ2-1; no reliable D call. This CDR3 is built from 13 residues. Germline V gene data show CDR1 as MNHEY and CDR2 as SVGAGI. The V gene lost 4 bases and the J gene lost 4 bases, with 8 bases spanning the gap. CDR3 sequence: CASSSPRYNEQFF. The CDR3 nucleotides are TGTGCCAGCAGTTCCCCTAGGTACAATGAGCAGTTCTTC.

The gene calls are TRBV7-9 and TRBJ2-3; 11 positions match TRBD2. Germline CDR1 is SEHNR and CDR2 is FQNEAQ (reference sequence). The V and J ends lost 3 bases and 5 bases, in that order; junction bases with no gene match: 10. This CDR3 is built from 17 residues. The CDR3 sequence: CASSFHTSGRRGDTQYF. The CDR3 bases are TGTGCCAGCAGCTTCCATACTAGCGGGAGACGGGGAGATACGCAGTATTTT. Full variable domain (rest looked up from reference TRBV7-9 and TRBJ2-3): DTGVSQNPRHKITKRGQNVTFRCDPISEHNRLYWYRQTLGQGPEFLTYFQNEAQLEKSRLLSDRFSAERPKGSFSTLEIQRTEQGDSAMYLCASSFHTSGRRGDTQYFGPGTRLTVL.